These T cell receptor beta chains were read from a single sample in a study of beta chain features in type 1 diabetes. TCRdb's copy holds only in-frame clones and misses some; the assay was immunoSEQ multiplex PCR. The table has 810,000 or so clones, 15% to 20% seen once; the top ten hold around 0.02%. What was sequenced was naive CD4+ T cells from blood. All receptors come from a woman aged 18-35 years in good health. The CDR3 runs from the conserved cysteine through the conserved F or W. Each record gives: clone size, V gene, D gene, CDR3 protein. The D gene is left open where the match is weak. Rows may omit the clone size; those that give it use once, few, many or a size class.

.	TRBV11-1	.	CASSLGDGDTQYF
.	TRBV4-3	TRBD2	CASSQDPASGDLNYEQYF
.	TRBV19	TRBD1	CASSQLGQGSDTQYF
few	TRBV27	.	CASSSTGSSYNEQFF
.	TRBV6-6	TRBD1	CASSRGNSPYEQYF
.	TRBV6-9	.	CASSSRLDPEETQYF
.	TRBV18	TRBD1	CASSPGQVGNTIYF
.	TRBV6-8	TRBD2	CASSYSPPRTSGRLDYEQYF
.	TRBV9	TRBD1	CASSGQGIGETQYF
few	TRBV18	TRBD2	CASSPRQGWASGRNVGGNEQFF
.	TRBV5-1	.	CASSLGGLPGTGELFF
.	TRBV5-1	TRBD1	CASSQGGSYGYTF
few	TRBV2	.	CASTAEANTGELFF
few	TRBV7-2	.	CASSLDRATGELFF
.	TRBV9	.	CASSVGGILVGNEQFF
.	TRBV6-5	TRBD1	CASRSTGVSQPQHF
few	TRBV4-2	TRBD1	CASSLLADRGQETQYF
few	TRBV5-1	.	CASTVGGQETQYF
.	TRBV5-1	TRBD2	CASSFITSGNNEQFF
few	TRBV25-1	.	CASSDELHGGELFF
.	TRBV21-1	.	CASSNGGGDRHQLSGANVLTF
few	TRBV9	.	CASSVDWGDTQYF
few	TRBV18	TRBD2	CASSPRTSASYEQYF
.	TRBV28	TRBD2	CASIAGGSYNEQFF
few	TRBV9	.	CASSVTQGGEKLFF
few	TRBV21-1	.	CASSKGTGATDTQYF
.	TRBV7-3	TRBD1	CASSPSPNRDRGGGELFF
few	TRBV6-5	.	CASSSGNQPQHF
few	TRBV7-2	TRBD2	CASSLGGASGTYEQYF
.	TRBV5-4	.	CASSFGGSASYNEQFF
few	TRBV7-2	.	CASSRGPIDQPQHF
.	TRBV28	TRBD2	CASSKGTSASYEQYF
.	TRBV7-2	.	CASSSRVSTDTQYF
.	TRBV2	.	CASSGDKSDTQYF
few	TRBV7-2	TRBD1	CASSLGVQGAGDTQYF
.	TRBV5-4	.	CASSLKQVRETQYF
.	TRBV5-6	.	CASSLAPGVNEQFF
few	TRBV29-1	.	CSVERQSTDTQYF
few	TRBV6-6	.	CASRGGTEQYF
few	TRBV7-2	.	CASSLGGIGETQYF
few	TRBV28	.	CASSSANPWREQYF
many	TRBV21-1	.	CASSHAGAELFF
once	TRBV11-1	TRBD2	CASSPGTSGYF
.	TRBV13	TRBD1	CASSRQGVRNQPQHF
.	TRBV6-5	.	CASSYGEGHEQYF
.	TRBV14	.	CASSQSVGGTEQYF
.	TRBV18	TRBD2	CASSPSGSSHEQYF
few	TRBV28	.	CASTEQSSGNTIYF
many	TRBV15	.	CATSRVLEDGYTF
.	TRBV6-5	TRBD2	CASGRLAGSYNEQFF